A single sample gave rise to the 29 T cell receptor beta chains below, sequenced in a study of blood T cell repertoires in COVID-19. Measured with immunoSEQ multiplex PCR; TCRdb has only the in-frame clones, and not every one. Seen here are some 100,000 clones, nearly 90% observed once, and the top ten hold 5.5% to 8%. Sequences were obtained from peripheral blood. The receptor source for this set is an older woman with acute or convalescent COVID-19.

This clone was seen once. The chain employs TRBV20-1 and TRBJ2-3, with D tentatively TRBD2 (5 bases). V shed 3 bases and J shed 2 bases, with 15 bases lying between them. This CDR3 is built from 15 residues. CDR1 is DFQATT, CDR2 SNEGSKA, per germline (reference sequence). Here the CDR3 reads CSASRILENTDTQYF. The CDR3 DNA sequence: TGCAGTGCTAGTAGGATACTAGAAAACACAGATACGCAGTATTTT.

The chain couples TRBV12-5 to TRBJ2-1, with 9 bases lining up with TRBD2. Losses at the gene ends were 2 bases for V and 6 bases for J; bases not matched to a gene: 2. The CDR3 is made up of 14 amino acids. Looked up from germline, CDR1 is LGHNT and CDR2 is FRNRAP. CDR3 sequence reads: CASGLSGRPNEQFF. The CDR3 DNA reads as TGTGCTAGTGGTTTGAGCGGGAGGCCCAATGAGCAGTTCTTC.

This chain joins TRBV6-1 and TRBJ1-3, with D tentatively TRBD1 (6 bases). This CDR3 region has 15 residues. Germline V gene lookup returns CDR1 MNHNS and CDR2 SASEGT. V was clipped by 3 bases and J by 0 bases, with 9 bases between them. CDR3 sequence (DNA): TGTGCCAGCAGTGAGCAGGGGCGCTCTGGAAACACCATATATTTT. Its protein product is CASSEQGRSGNTIYF.

This clone was seen more than once but under ten times. V is TRBV25-1 and J is TRBJ1-5, with TRBD1 matching over 7 bases. The ends lost 4 bases at V and 2 bases at J; junction bases unmatched: 8. Germline V gene data show CDR1 as MGHDK and CDR2 as SYGVNS. The CDR3 totals 16 residues. In DNA form, the CDR3 reads TGTGCCAGCAGTGGGCAGACAGGGTGGGGCAATCAGCCCCAGCATTTT. It encodes CASSGQTGWGNQPQHF.

CDR3 residues: CATSDFRTSGNLGEQFF. DNA of the CDR3: TGTGCCACCAGTGATTTTAGGACTAGCGGGAACCTCGGTGAGCAGTTCTTC. The genes are TRBV24-1 and TRBJ2-1, with 12 bases matching TRBD2. The CDR3 is made up of 17 amino acids. Trimming took 1 base from V and 9 from J; bases not matched to a gene: 9. Germline V lookup: CDR1 KGHDR, CDR2 SFDVKD.

V is TRBV7-9 and J is TRBJ1-2; D gene uncertain. CDR1 and CDR2 from the germline V gene are SEHNR and FQNEAQ (reference sequence). V shed 2 bases and J shed 4 bases, with 8 bases lying between them. The CDR3 is made up of 13 amino acids. This CDR3 is CASSLNPSYGYTF. CDR3 coding DNA: TGTGCCAGCAGCTTAAATCCCAGCTATGGCTACACCTTC.

This rearrangement joins TRBV3-1 (or the pseudogene TRBV3-2) to TRBJ1-1; D is uncertain. The CDR3 runs 14 residues. The ends were cut back, 1 base at V and 0 bases at J, with 6 bases in the middle. Germline V CDR1 and CDR2: LGHDT, YNNKEL (reference sequence). The CDR3 DNA sequence: TGTGCCAGCAGCCAAGGGAGGGTGAACACTGAAGCTTTCTTT. Amino acids: CASSQGRVNTEAFF.

This clone has just one count. The CDR3 spells CASSYSTTEEAFF. DNA of the CDR3: TGTGCCAGCAGTTACTCGACGACGGAGGAAGCTTTCTTT. This rearrangement joins TRBV6-5 to TRBJ1-1; D unclear. V lost 0 bases and J lost 8, with 10 bases in between. CDR3 length: 13 amino acids. Germline CDR1 reads MNHEY; CDR2 reads SVGAGI.

The chain joins TRBV7-2 to TRBJ1-6; 8 bases align to TRBD1. The germline V gene has CDR1 SGHTA and CDR2 FQGNSA. V was clipped by 5 bases and J by 8 bases; unmatched bases: 8. The CDR3 contains 15 residues. CDR3 DNA sequence: TGTGCCAGCAGCCAGGCGACAGGGGTGTATTCACCCCTCCACTTT. Amino acid sequence: CASSQATGVYSPLHF.

The chain employs TRBV4-1 and TRBJ1-4; D is unresolved. The V end lost 1 base, the J end lost 8 bases, and 11 bases lay between the germline ends. Germline V gene sequence: CDR1 MGHRA, CDR2 YSYEKL. The CDR3 loop spans 14 amino acids. CDR3: CASSQVVQYEKLFF. DNA for the CDR3: TGCGCCAGCAGCCAAGTCGTCCAGTACGAAAAACTGTTTTTT.

The rearrangement uses TRBV5-6 and TRBJ2-7; 8 nucleotides match TRBD2. Germline V gene data show CDR1 as SGHDT and CDR2 as YYEEEE. Unmatched junction bases numbered 2, after V lost 3 bases and J lost 6 bases. The CDR3 is made up of 12 amino acids. The CDR3 DNA reads as TGTGCCAGCAGCTGGGGGACTAGCGAGCAGTACGTC. The encoded protein is CASSWGTSEQYV.

This clone was detected a few times. The chain links TRBV6-5 to TRBJ2-7; no firm D call. The germline V and J ends were trimmed by 5 bases and 4 bases, with 12 bases remaining between them. The CDR3 runs to 13 residues. Germline-derived CDR1 and CDR2 are MNHEY and SVGAGI. CDR3 residues: CASSPTPGYEQYF. The CDR3 bases are TGTGCCAGCAGTCCGACTCCCGGTTACGAGCAGTACTTC.

In its sample, this clone was seen a few times. The gene calls are TRBV27 and TRBJ2-3; possibly TRBD2 for D (6 bases). V was cut by 3 bases and J by 5 bases, with 12 bases left in between. Germline CDR1 reads MNHEY; CDR2 reads SMNVEV (reference sequence). There are 14 residues in the CDR3. CDR3 amino acids: CASSLAGRQDTQYF. DNA of the CDR3: TGTGCCAGCAGTTTGGCGGGACGCCAAGATACGCAGTATTTT.

The V gene is TRBV14, the J gene TRBJ1-2; TRBD1 matches at 7 bases. This CDR3 is built from 15 residues. V shed 2 bases, J shed 5 bases, and the junction held 8 bases outside the gene matches. From germline, CDR1 is SGHDN and CDR2 FVKESK. The CDR3 protein is CASSQTGQGDYGYTF. Written as DNA, the CDR3 is TGTGCCAGCAGCCAAACGGGCCAGGGGGATTATGGCTACACCTTC.

This clone was seen just once. Written as DNA, the CDR3 is TGTGCCAGCAGCCAGGTGACAGGGAGTCAGCCCCAGCATTTT. Residues: CASSQVTGSQPQHF. The genes are TRBV3-1 (or the pseudogene TRBV3-2) and TRBJ1-5; 7 bases are a match to TRBD1. V shed 3 bases, J shed 6 bases, and the junction held 5 bases outside the gene matches. From germline, CDR1 is LGHDT and CDR2 YNNKEL (reference sequence). The CDR3 contains 14 residues.

The CDR3: CAISTSGRGIEQFF. The CDR3 DNA sequence: TGTGCCATCAGTACTAGCGGGAGGGGGATTGAGCAGTTCTTC. This chain uses TRBV10-3 with TRBJ2-1; 13 bases align to TRBD2. Trimming took 5 bases from V and 9 from J; bases not matched to a gene: 4. The V gene's germline CDR1 is ENHRY and CDR2 SYGVKD. The CDR3 is 14 amino acids.

The table lists this clone with a few counts. The chain joins TRBV5-8 to TRBJ2-1; TRBD2 might be the D (6 bases). CDR1 SGHTS and CDR2 YDEGEE come from the germline V gene. This CDR3 has 16 amino acids. The ends were cut back, 3 bases at V and 6 bases at J, with 19 bases in the middle. The CDR3 loop is CASSSRLAAGGNEQFF. The CDR3 region has the DNA TGTGCCAGCAGCTCACGCTTAGCAGCGGGCGGCAATGAGCAGTTCTTC.

This chain uses TRBV3-1 (or the pseudogene TRBV3-2) with TRBJ1-6; D is unclear. CDR1 is LGHDT, CDR2 YNNKEL, per germline (reference sequence). The CDR3 has 11 amino acids. V shed 6 bases and J shed 15 bases, with 12 bases lying between them. The DNA for the CDR3 is TGTGCCAGCAGTCGGCTTCAGGACCTCCACTTT. This encodes CASSRLQDLHF.

This chain connects TRBV6-6 to TRBJ1-6; D gene ambiguous. The germline V gene has CDR1 MNHNY and CDR2 SVGAGI (reference sequence). The CDR3 loop spans 14 amino acids. Between the trimmed V and J ends, which lost 0 bases and 10 bases, there was a span of 10 bases. The CDR3, as DNA: TGTGCCAGCAGTTACTCGGAGGGAGTGTCACCCCTCCACTTT. Amino acid sequence: CASSYSEGVSPLHF.

J is TRBJ2-1 and V is TRBV28; 8 bases match TRBD2. V shed 3 bases, J shed 6 bases, and the junction held 13 bases outside the gene matches. Germline loops: CDR1 MDHEN, CDR2 SYDVKM. The CDR3 is 17 amino acids. The CDR3 reads CASSFFSISGTSNEQFF. The CDR3 nucleotides read TGTGCCAGCAGTTTTTTTTCTATTAGCGGGACGAGCAATGAGCAGTTCTTC.

The CDR3 protein is CAWSVGAANGYTF. The CDR3 nucleotides read TGTGCCTGGAGTGTGGGGGCAGCAAATGGCTACACCTTC. The genes are TRBV30 and TRBJ1-2, with a tentative D call TRBD1 (6 bases). V dropped 0 bases and J dropped 6 bases, with 11 bases sitting between them. Germline V CDR1 and CDR2: GTSNPN, SVGIG (reference sequence). The CDR3 has 13 amino acids. The whole variable domain, filled in from reference TRBV30 and TRBJ1-2, reads SQTIHQWPATLVQPVGSPLSLECTVEGTSNPNLYWYRQAAGRGLQLLFYSVGIGQISSEVPQNLSASRPQDRQFILSSKKLLLSDSGFYLCAWSVGAANGYTFGSGTRLTVV.

The gene calls are TRBV29-1 and TRBJ2-7; TRBD1 matches 8 bases. Germline V CDR1 and CDR2: SQVTM, ANQGSEA. CDR3 length: 13 residues. V gave up 4 bases and J gave up 4 bases; unmatched junction bases: 6. CDR3: CSVVPRGHYEQYF. In DNA, the CDR3 is TGCAGCGTTGTTCCCAGGGGGCATTACGAGCAGTACTTC.

The chain has TRBV28 and TRBJ1-2; TRBD1 matches 7 bases. Per germline, CDR1 MDHEN and CDR2 SYDVKM. The CDR3 covers 14 residues. With 3 bases clipped from V and 4 bases from J, the junction kept 5 bases outside the gene matches. This chain's CDR3 is CASSLRGPSYGYTF. CDR3 coding DNA: TGTGCCAGCAGTTTGAGGGGGCCCAGCTATGGCTACACCTTC.

The chain has TRBV19 and TRBJ1-1, with D hard to call. This CDR3 is built from 12 residues. The germline gives CDR1 LNHDA, CDR2 SQIVND (reference sequence). Trimming stripped 0 bases from V and 7 bases from J, with 6 bases between. CDR3 sequence: CASSIDRFEAFF. For the CDR3, the DNA is TGTGCCAGTAGTATAGACAGATTTGAAGCTTTCTTT.

The chain employs TRBV28 and TRBJ1-5, with 8 bases matching TRBD1. CDR3 length equals 16 residues. Germline loops: CDR1 MDHEN, CDR2 SYDVKM. Germline trimming cut 8 bases from V and 0 bases from J; bases unmatched to any gene: 9. The CDR3: CASLYQGAVSNQPQHF. The CDR3, as DNA: TGTGCCAGCCTTTACCAGGGGGCGGTTAGCAATCAGCCCCAGCATTTT.

The chain is built from TRBV20-1 and TRBJ1-4, with TRBD1 identical over 8 bases. Germline V gene data show CDR1 as DFQATT and CDR2 as SNEGSKA (reference sequence). V dropped 3 bases and J dropped 8; count of bases not matched to a gene: 8. The CDR3 has 14 residues. DNA of the CDR3: TGCAGTGCTAGTGGAGACAGGGGTAAAGAAAAACTGTTTTTT. Its protein is CSASGDRGKEKLFF.

The chain links TRBV5-1 to TRBJ1-4, with 9 positions matching TRBD1. The CDR3 is 15 amino acids. CDR1 and CDR2 from the germline V gene are SGHRS and YFSETQ. Trimming at V came to 4 bases and at J to 7 bases, leaving 8 bases not matched to a gene. As DNA, the CDR3 is TGCGCCAGCAGCCCAGGGGGGACAGGGAGTGAAAAACTGTTTTTT. Its translation is CASSPGGTGSEKLFF.

V gene TRBV5-8 combines with J gene TRBJ2-1, with TRBD2 matching 11 bases. V was pared by 0 bases and J by 7 bases, with 9 bases of the junction left unmatched. The CDR3 spans 17 residues. Germline loops: CDR1 SGHTS, CDR2 YDEGEE. The CDR3, as DNA: TGTGCCAGCAGCTTGGGGGTAGCGGGAGGGCCCTGGAATGAGCAGTTCTTC. Its protein product is CASSLGVAGGPWNEQFF.

This clone was detected only once. The chain combines TRBV9 with TRBJ2-3; 11 bases fit TRBD1. Germline CDR1 reads SGDLS; CDR2 reads YYNGEE. V lost 3 bases, J lost 2 bases, and 5 bases stayed unmatched. CDR3 size: 16 residues. CDR3 DNA sequence: TGTGCCAGCAGCGCAGGGACAGGGGGACACACAGATACGCAGTATTTT. It translates to CASSAGTGGHTDTQYF.